The 2 T cell receptor beta chains given below trace back to one sample, sequenced in a study of shared clonotypes between healthy human individuals (dated by TCRdb to 2019 to 2021). The library relied on the immunoSEQ multiplex PCR assay. TCRdb limited this immuneACCESS table to in-frame rearrangements with V and J called. A share of clones is missing; checked studies link under half to unresolved V genes, and the rest is unexplained. In all, the sample holds hundreds of thousands of clones, and under 80% of those were seen once. The ten largest clones take up over 1.5% of the sample. The sample taken for sequencing was memory CD4+ T cells sorted from blood. This specimen's cell subset or site label, per the study, means: CD45RA-negative fraction. Receptors were obtained from a woman aged 25 to 39 in good health.

Note on this clone: In the same sample, other DNA sequences code for this CDR3. V is TRBV30 and J is TRBJ2-5; perhaps TRBD2 as D (5 bases). Germline lookup yields CDR1 GTSNPN and CDR2 SVGIG (reference sequence). CDR3 length equals 12 residues. Between the trimmed V and J ends, which lost 3 bases and 4 bases, there was a span of 9 bases. As DNA, the CDR3 is TGTGCCTGGAGCCGGGGTGGAGAGACCCAGTACTTC. This translates into CAWSRGGETQYF.

This clone was seen just once. The chain carries TRBV30 and TRBJ1-1; TRBD1 agrees at 8 bases. CDR1 is GTSNPN, CDR2 SVGIG, per germline (reference sequence). This CDR3 comprises 13 residues. The junction had 5 bases not matched to a gene; V was cut back by 3 bases and J by 5 bases. CDR3: CAWREQGDTEAFF. The CDR3, as DNA: TGTGCCTGGAGGGAACAGGGGGATACTGAAGCTTTCTTT.